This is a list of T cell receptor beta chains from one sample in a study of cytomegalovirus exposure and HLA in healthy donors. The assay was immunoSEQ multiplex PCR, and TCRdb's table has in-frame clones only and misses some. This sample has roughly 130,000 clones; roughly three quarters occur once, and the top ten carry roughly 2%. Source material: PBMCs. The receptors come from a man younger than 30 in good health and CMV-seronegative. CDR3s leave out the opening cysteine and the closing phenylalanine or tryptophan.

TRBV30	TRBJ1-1	ACRQGLGTEAF
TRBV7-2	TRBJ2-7	ASSPGQGVSGEQY
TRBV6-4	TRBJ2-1	ASSEDRDPYNEQF
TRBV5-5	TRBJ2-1	ASNGDRYYNEQF
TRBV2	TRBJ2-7	ASSSQGANYEQY
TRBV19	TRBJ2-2	ASSTQTGPTGELF
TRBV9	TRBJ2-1	ASSVVSARMPYNEQF
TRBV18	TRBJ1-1	ASSPIGTEAF
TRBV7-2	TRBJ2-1	ASSLTPGSYNEQF
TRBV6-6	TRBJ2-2	ASIFYVGTGELF
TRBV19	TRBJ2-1	ASSLQATGSYNEQF
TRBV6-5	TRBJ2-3	ASKSGSTDTQY
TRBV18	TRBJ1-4	ASSSIQATNEKLF
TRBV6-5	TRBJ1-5	ASSRDSSNQPQH
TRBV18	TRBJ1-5	ASSPSRQGKDQPQH
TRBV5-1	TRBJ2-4	ASTLTGGTAKNIQY
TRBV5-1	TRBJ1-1	ASSLRQGGSWVTEAF
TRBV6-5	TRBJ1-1	ASSYGGGMWTEAF
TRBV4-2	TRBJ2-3	ASSQESGGRADTQY
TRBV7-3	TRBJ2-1	ASSSRSGSSYNEQF
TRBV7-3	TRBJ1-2	ASSLGPQNYGYT
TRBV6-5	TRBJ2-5	ASSYRQGVVY
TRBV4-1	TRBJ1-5	ASSQSGSAGNQPQH
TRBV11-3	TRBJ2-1	ASSRTSGTYNEQF
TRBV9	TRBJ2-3	ASSVGGGLSTDTQY
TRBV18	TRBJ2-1	ASSPPSLGPIRADEQF
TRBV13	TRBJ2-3	ASSLRGDRVTDTQY